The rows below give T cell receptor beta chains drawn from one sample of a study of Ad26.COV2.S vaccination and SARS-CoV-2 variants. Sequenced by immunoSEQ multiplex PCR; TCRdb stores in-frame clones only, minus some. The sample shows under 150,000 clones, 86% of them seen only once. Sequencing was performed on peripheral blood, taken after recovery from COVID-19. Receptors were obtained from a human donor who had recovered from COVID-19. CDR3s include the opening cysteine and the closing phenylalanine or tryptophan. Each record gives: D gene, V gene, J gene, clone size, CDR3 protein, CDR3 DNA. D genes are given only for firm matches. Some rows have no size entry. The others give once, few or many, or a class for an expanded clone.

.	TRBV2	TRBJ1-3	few	CAILDTSGNTIYF	TGTGCCATCTTGGACACCTCTGGAAACACCATATATTTT
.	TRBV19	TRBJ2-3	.	CASSMADTQYF	TGTGCCAGTAGTATGGCAGACACGCAGTATTTT
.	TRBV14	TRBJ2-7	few	CASSQSHEQYF	TGTGCCAGCAGCCAATCCCACGAGCAGTACTTC
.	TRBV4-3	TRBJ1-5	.	CASSQGSSNQPQHF	TGCGCCAGCAGCCAAGGCAGTAGCAATCAGCCCCAGCATTTT
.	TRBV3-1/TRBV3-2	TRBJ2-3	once	CASSQRTGRAPDTQYF	TGTGCCAGCAGCCAAAGGACAGGGAGGGCCCCAGATACGCAGTATTTT
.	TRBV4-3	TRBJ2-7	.	CASSQDVTYEQYF	TGCGCCAGCAGCCAAGACGTAACCTACGAGCAGTACTTC
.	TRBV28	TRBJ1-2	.	CASSLLPDGYTF	TGTGCCAGCAGTTTATTACCTGATGGCTACACCTTC
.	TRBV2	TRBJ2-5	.	CATGKETQYF	TGTGCCACCGGAAAAGAGACCCAGTACTTC
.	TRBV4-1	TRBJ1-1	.	CASSQDGGWENTEAFF	TGCGCCAGCAGCCAAGATGGGGGATGGGAGAACACTGAAGCTTTCTTT
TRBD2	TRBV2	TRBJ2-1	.	CASRTGGVRAEQFF	TGTGCCAGCAGAACCGGGGGGGTGCGGGCTGAGCAGTTCTTC
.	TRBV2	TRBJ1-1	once	CASSSQGAEAFF	TGTGCCAGCAGTTCACAGGGCGCTGAAGCTTTCTTT
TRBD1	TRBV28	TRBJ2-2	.	CASSHSGTGISGELFF	TGTGCCAGCAGTCACTCCGGGACAGGGATCTCCGGGGAGCTGTTTTTT
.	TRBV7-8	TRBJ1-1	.	CASSVGFYTEAFF	TGTGCCAGCAGCGTTGGGTTTTACACTGAAGCTTTCTTT
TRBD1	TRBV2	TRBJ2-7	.	CASSVPGQVYEQYF	TGTGCCAGCAGTGTACCGGGACAGGTCTACGAGCAGTACTTC
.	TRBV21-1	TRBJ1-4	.	CASSMKAGAGEKLFF	TGTGCCAGCAGCATGAAGGCAGGGGCTGGGGAAAAACTGTTTTTT
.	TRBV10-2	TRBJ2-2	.	CAARSADTGELFF	TGCGCCGCCCGAAGTGCCGACACCGGGGAGCTGTTTTTT
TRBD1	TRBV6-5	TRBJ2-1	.	CASSEGASYNEQFF	TGTGCCAGTTCTGAGGGGGCCTCCTACAATGAGCAGTTCTTC
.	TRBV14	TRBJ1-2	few	CASSQGARNYGYTF	TGTGCCAGCAGCCAAGGAGCCAGGAACTATGGCTACACCTTC
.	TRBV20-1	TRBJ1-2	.	CSVQTGRGYTF	TGCAGTGTCCAGACGGGTCGCGGCTACACCTTC
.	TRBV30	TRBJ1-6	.	CAWTGGRYRLPLHF	TGTGCCTGGACCGGGGGCCGATATAGACTACCCCTCCACTTT
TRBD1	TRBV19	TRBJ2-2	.	CASSPGTATGELFF	TGTGCCAGTAGCCCCGGGACAGCCACCGGGGAGCTGTTTTTT
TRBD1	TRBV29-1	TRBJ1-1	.	CSAGGRTGGDFGAFF	TGCAGCGCAGGGGGAAGGACAGGGGGCGATTTCGGAGCTTTCTTT
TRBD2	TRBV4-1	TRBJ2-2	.	CASSQLAGGTNTGELFF	TGCGCCAGCAGCCAACTCGCCGGGGGGACCAACACCGGGGAGCTGTTTTTT
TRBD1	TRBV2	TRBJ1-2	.	CASSETGDYGYTF	TGTGCCAGCAGTGAGACAGGGGACTATGGCTACACCTTC
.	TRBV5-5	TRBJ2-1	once	CASSLAQVGGRNEQFF	TGTGCCAGCAGCTTGGCCCAGGTAGGCGGTAGGAATGAGCAGTTCTTC
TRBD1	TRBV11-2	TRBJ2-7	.	CASSSRDRVTYEQYF	TGTGCCAGCAGCAGCCGGGACAGAGTCACCTACGAGCAGTACTTC
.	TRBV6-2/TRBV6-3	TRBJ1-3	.	CASSYSHGNTIYF	TGTGCCAGCAGTTACTCTCATGGAAACACCATATATTTT
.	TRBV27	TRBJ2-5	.	CASSLSGEGQRFNF	TGTGCCAGCAGTTTATCTGGGGAGGGACAGAGATTTAACTTC
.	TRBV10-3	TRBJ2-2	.	CAVYLSGDPGELFF	TGTGCCGTCTATCTGTCGGGAGACCCCGGGGAGCTGTTTTTT